The sequence of this T cell receptor beta chain was determined in a study of CD8 T cells in Susac syndrome. Sequencing of TCR beta was performed on blood CD8+ and CD4+ T cells. The RNA, roughly 0.5 to 1 ug, was put through reverse transcription using random hexamers. The TCR beta CDR3 was amplified by immunoSEQ multiplex PCR across 54 Vbeta, 13 Jbeta. TCRdb processed the immunoSEQ multiplex PCR reads anew with MiXCR; each CDR3 protein has one entry. The table shows 150,000 or so distinct CDR3 sequences, with approximately 96% occurring only once. The germline V and J ends were trimmed by 4 bases and 0 bases, with 11 bases remaining between them. This CDR3 is 15 amino acids long. The germline CDR1 and CDR2 sequences are MNHEY and SMNVEV (reference sequence).

The gene calls are TRBV27 and TRBJ2-3, with D maybe TRBD2 (6 bases). Sequencing was carried out using CD4+ T cells from PBMCs. This clonotype was sampled from a human donor in good health. The CDR3 region has the DNA TGTGCCAGCAGTTCCCCCGGGGGTAGCACAGATACGCAGTATTTT. Protein sequence: CASSSPGGSTDTQYF.